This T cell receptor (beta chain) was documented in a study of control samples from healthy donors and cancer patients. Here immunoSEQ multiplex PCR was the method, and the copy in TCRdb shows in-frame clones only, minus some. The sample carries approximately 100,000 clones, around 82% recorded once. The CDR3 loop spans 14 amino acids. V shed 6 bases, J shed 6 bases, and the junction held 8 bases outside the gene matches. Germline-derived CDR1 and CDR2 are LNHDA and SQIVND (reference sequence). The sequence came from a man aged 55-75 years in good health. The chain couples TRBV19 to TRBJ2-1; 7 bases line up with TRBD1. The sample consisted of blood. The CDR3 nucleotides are TGTGCCAGTAGAGGCCAGGGGGACCTCAATGAGCAGTTCTTC. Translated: CASRGQGDLNEQFF.